This T cell receptor (beta chain) comes out of a study of blood T cell repertoires in COVID-19. Study-level background: Spain, Italy and the United States supplied samples that represented acute and convalescent COVID-19. In each case, the material was cDNA or gDNA derived from T cells, B-cell-depleted T cells, or PBMCs.

Original processing methods: Reference gene primers were amplified, and this amplification served to estimate nucleated cell counts. Some clones are missing from TCRdb's copy, which holds only in-frame ones; the method was immunoSEQ multiplex PCR. The V and J calls and clone size are taken from that table; D and trimming were inferred from the DNA. Of approximately 160,000 clones detected, roughly 84% appear once; the ten largest clones hold around 8.1%. Germline V lookup: CDR1 SGHTA, CDR2 FQGNSA. This CDR3 spans 15 amino acids. Between the trimmed V and J ends, which lost 0 bases and 5 bases, there was a span of 14 bases. While infection was still active, Seattle patients were enrolled and then followed longitudinally.

The sequencing input was peripheral blood. The rearrangement uses TRBV7-2 and TRBJ2-7, with D hard to call. This receptor was taken from a woman in her fifties or sixties with COVID-19, enrolled during active disease. The CDR3 protein is CASSLATALNHEQYF. CDR3 bases: TGTGCCAGCAGCTTAGCCACAGCATTGAATCACGAGCAGTACTTC.